The 12 T cell receptor beta chains listed next were all sequenced from one sample in a study of CD8 T cells in Susac syndrome. Random-hexamer reverse transcription was applied to roughly 0.5 to 1 ug RNA. TCRdb reprocessed the immunoSEQ multiplex PCR reads with MiXCR, giving one entry per CDR3 protein. Among around 130,000 distinct CDR3 sequences listed, 85% to 95% were seen once. Sequenced input: CD4+ T cells from PBMCs. The receptors shown here come from a human donor with multiple sclerosis.

The chain joins TRBV4-1 to TRBJ2-3; 9 bases are a match to TRBD2. The CDR3 length is 15 residues. Germline V gives CDR1 MGHRA, CDR2 YSYEKL. With 0 bases clipped from V and 4 bases from J, the junction kept 2 bases outside the gene matches. The CDR3 region is CASSQDSGRADTQYF. The CDR3 DNA reads as TGCGCCAGCAGCCAAGATAGCGGGAGAGCAGATACGCAGTATTTT.

V and J are TRBV7-2 and TRBJ2-1, with TRBD2 matching 10 bases. V shed 5 bases and J 6 bases; nucleotides not matched to a gene: 19. From germline, CDR1 is SGHTA and CDR2 FQGNSA. CDR3 size: 19 residues. CDR3 region: CASSIQPARLAGAGNEQFF. DNA of the CDR3: TGTGCCAGCAGCATCCAACCCGCGAGGCTAGCGGGAGCTGGCAATGAGCAGTTCTTC.

The V and J genes are TRBV29-1 and TRBJ2-6; D call uncertain. The CDR3 has 16 amino acids. Germline V lookup: CDR1 SQVTM, CDR2 ANQGSEA. V was cut by 1 base and J by 0 bases, with 10 bases left in between. CDR3 loop: CSVEGQPDSGANVLTF. The CDR3 nucleotides read TGCAGCGTTGAAGGTCAGCCTGACTCTGGGGCCAACGTCCTGACTTTC.

The chain combines TRBV20-1 with TRBJ2-6; D may be TRBD1 (5 bases). The germline V gene has CDR1 DFQATT and CDR2 SNEGSKA (reference sequence). The ends were cut back, 8 bases at V and 4 bases at J, with 12 bases in the middle. CDR3 length: 13 residues. The CDR3: CSQDGAGANVLTF. The CDR3 bases are TGCAGTCAGGATGGGGCCGGGGCCAACGTCCTGACTTTC.

The chain uses TRBV20-1 and TRBJ2-5; D not certain. V was trimmed by 4 bases and J by 4 bases, leaving 13 bases between them. The CDR3 contains 13 residues. Germline V CDR1 and CDR2: DFQATT, SNEGSKA (reference sequence). CDR3 bases: TGCAGTGCTACGGTGGCCGTTGGAGAGACCCAGTACTTC. This gives the protein CSATVAVGETQYF.

V and J are TRBV20-1 and TRBJ1-6, with D possibly TRBD1 on 6 matching bases. Germline V lookup: CDR1 DFQATT, CDR2 SNEGSKA (reference sequence). The CDR3 extends over 18 amino acids. V lost 0 bases and J lost 1, with 16 bases in between. Written as DNA, the CDR3 is TGCAGTGCTAGAGATCAGAGGCAGGGGATATCCTATAATTCACCCCTCCACTTT. This gives the protein CSARDQRQGISYNSPLHF.

This clonotype has a single count. J is TRBJ2-1 and V is TRBV29-1; 8 bases agree with TRBD2. The V segment lost 6 bases and the J segment 5 bases; nucleotides outside the gene matches: 6. This CDR3 contains 13 residues. Germline V CDR1 and CDR2: SQVTM, ANQGSEA. CDR3 residues: CSVLGLANNEQFF. As DNA, the CDR3 is TGCAGCGTCCTAGGACTAGCCAACAATGAGCAGTTCTTC.

The chain employs TRBV5-1 and TRBJ2-3; 10 nucleotides agree with TRBD1. V shed 3 bases and J 4 bases; nucleotides not matched to a gene: 8. Germline V gives CDR1 SGHRS, CDR2 YFSETQ. This CDR3 region has 16 residues. CDR3 sequence reads: CASSWGDRGPPDTQYF. The CDR3, as DNA: TGCGCCAGCAGCTGGGGGGACAGGGGCCCTCCAGATACGCAGTATTTT.

The CDR3 nucleotides read TGTGCCTGGAGTGCCGAGGCGGGGAACACTGAAGCTTTCTTT. Translation: CAWSAEAGNTEAFF. The chain uses TRBV30 and TRBJ1-1; D ambiguous. The germline V and J ends were trimmed by 1 base and 1 base, with 10 bases remaining between them. There are 14 residues in the CDR3. Germline V gives CDR1 GTSNPN, CDR2 SVGIG (reference sequence).

This rearrangement joins TRBV11-1 to TRBJ2-3; TRBD2 matches at 7 bases. CDR1 is SGHAT, CDR2 FQDESV, per germline (reference sequence). Trimming removed 5 bases from V and 6 bases from J; junction bases left unmatched: 8. The CDR3 runs to 14 residues. The CDR3 coding sequence is TGTGCCAGCAGCCCGAGCGGGGTACGCGATACGCAGTATTTT. Encoded protein: CASSPSGVRDTQYF.

Written as DNA, the CDR3 is TGTGCCAGCAGCCCTAAGACTCAGGGCCCGGGCACTGAAGCTTTCTTT. As protein: CASSPKTQGPGTEAFF. The J gene is TRBJ1-1, the V gene TRBV7-9; weak D call: TRBD1 (5 bases). The CDR3 runs 16 residues. Germline loops: CDR1 SEHNR, CDR2 FQNEAQ (reference sequence). Trimming cost V 5 bases and J 4 bases, with 20 bases left between them.

This chain connects TRBV2 to TRBJ1-4; the match to TRBD1 covers 7 bases. V was pared by 5 bases and J by 3 bases, with 6 bases of the junction left unmatched. This CDR3 has 15 amino acids. Germline assignment: CDR1 SNHLY and CDR2 FYNNEI. DNA of the CDR3: TGTGCCAGCAGTCGACAGGGTTTAGCTAATGAAAAACTGTTTTTT. Translating gives CASSRQGLANEKLFF.